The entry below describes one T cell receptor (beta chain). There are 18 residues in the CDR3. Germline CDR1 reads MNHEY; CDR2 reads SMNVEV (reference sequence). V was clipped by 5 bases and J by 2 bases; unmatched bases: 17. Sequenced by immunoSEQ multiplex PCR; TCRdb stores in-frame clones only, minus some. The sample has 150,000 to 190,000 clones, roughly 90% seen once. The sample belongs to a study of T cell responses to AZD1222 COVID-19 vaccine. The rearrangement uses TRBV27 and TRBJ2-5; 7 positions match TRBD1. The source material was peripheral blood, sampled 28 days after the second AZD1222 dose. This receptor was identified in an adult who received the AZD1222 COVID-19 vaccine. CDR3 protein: CASSKATGNLPFQETQYF. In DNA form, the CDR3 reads TGTGCCAGCAGTAAAGCGACAGGGAACCTCCCTTTTCAAGAGACCCAGTACTTC.